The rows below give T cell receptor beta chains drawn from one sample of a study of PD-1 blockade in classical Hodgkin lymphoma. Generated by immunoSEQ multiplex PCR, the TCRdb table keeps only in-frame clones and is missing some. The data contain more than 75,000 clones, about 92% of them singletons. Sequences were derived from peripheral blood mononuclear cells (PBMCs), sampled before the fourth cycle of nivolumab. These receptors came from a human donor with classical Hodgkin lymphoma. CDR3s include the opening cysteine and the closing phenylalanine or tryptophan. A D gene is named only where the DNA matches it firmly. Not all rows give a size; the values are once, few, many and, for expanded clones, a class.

DNA: TGTGCCATCAAGTTTCAGGCTGAGAACACTGAAGCTTTCTTT
CDR3: CAIKFQAENTEAFF
length: 14
size: .
J: TRBJ1-1
V: TRBV10-3
D: .

DNA: TGTGCCAGCAGTTACTCGGGGGGCCCACGAACGTACGAGCAGTACTTC
CDR3: CASSYSGGPRTYEQYF
length: 16
size: .
J: TRBJ2-7
V: TRBV6-6
D: .

DNA: TGTGCCAGCTCACCAAGGGCTAGCGGGAGGTCCGCGAACACCGGGGAGCTGTTTTTT
CDR3: CASSPRASGRSANTGELFF
length: 19
size: .
J: TRBJ2-2
V: TRBV18
D: TRBD2

DNA: TGTGCCATCACCGCTGGACAGTACAATGAGCAGTTCTTC
CDR3: CAITAGQYNEQFF
length: 13
size: .
J: TRBJ2-1
V: TRBV10-3
D: .

DNA: TGTGCCAGCAGTGAAGTGCAGGGGAGCAATCAGCCCCAGCATTTT
CDR3: CASSEVQGSNQPQHF
length: 15
size: .
J: TRBJ1-5
V: TRBV2
D: .

DNA: TGCGCCAGCAGCTTAAGATACTCTAATGAAAAACTGTTTTTT
CDR3: CASSLRYSNEKLFF
length: 14
size: few
J: TRBJ1-4
V: TRBV4-1
D: .

DNA: TGTGCCAGCAGCCCGGGATTCGGGCAAGAGACCCAGTACTTC
CDR3: CASSPGFGQETQYF
length: 14
size: once
J: TRBJ2-5
V: TRBV5-4
D: .

DNA: TGTGCCAGCAGCGATACTAGCGGCGGCTACGAGCAGTACTTC
CDR3: CASSDTSGGYEQYF
length: 14
size: .
J: TRBJ2-7
V: TRBV9
D: TRBD2

DNA: TGTGCCAGTAGTATAGGGGCCCCCAGCACAGATACGCAGTATTTT
CDR3: CASSIGAPSTDTQYF
length: 15
size: .
J: TRBJ2-3
V: TRBV19
D: .

DNA: TGTGCCAGTAGTCCAAATGCCGTCGGGGGATACGAGCAGTACTTC
CDR3: CASSPNAVGGYEQYF
length: 15
size: .
J: TRBJ2-7
V: TRBV19
D: .

DNA: TGTGCCAGCAGCCGTTGGACTAGTAGATCCTACAATGAGCAGTTCTTC
CDR3: CASSRWTSRSYNEQFF
length: 16
size: .
J: TRBJ2-1
V: TRBV27
D: TRBD2

DNA: TGTGCCAGCAGCTTGGGGCTTAGCAATCAGCCCCAGCATTTT
CDR3: CASSLGLSNQPQHF
length: 14
size: .
J: TRBJ1-5
V: TRBV5-5
D: .

DNA: TGTGCCAGCAGCCTTAGGCTGACAGGGGTTTCCACCGGGGAGCTGTTTTTT
CDR3: CASSLRLTGVSTGELFF
length: 17
size: .
J: TRBJ2-2
V: TRBV5-4
D: TRBD1

DNA: TGCGCCAGCAGCTTGAGGGGGGGCTACACCTTC
CDR3: CASSLRGGYTF
length: 11
size: .
J: TRBJ1-2
V: TRBV5-1
D: .

DNA: TGTGCCTGGAGAGGGCAGGGCAATCAGCCCCAGCATTTT
CDR3: CAWRGQGNQPQHF
length: 13
size: .
J: TRBJ1-5
V: TRBV30
D: .

DNA: TGTGCCAGCAGTGGGGGACAGGGAAGGGAAGCTTTCTTT
CDR3: CASSGGQGREAFF
length: 13
size: .
J: TRBJ1-1
V: TRBV6-5
D: TRBD1

DNA: TGTGCCAGTTCTTCAACGGCGTCCTCTAGTAACTATGGCTACACCTTC
CDR3: CASSSTASSSNYGYTF
length: 16
size: .
J: TRBJ1-2
V: TRBV19
D: .

DNA: TGTGCCAGTAGCAAAATGGGGGATACGCAGTATTTT
CDR3: CASSKMGDTQYF
length: 12
size: once
J: TRBJ2-3
V: TRBV19
D: .

DNA: TGTGCCAGAGGGGCTAGCGGGCGCGAGCAGTACTTC
CDR3: CARGASGREQYF
length: 12
size: .
J: TRBJ2-7
V: TRBV2
D: TRBD2

DNA: TGCGCCAGCAGCCAAGGTAGAGTATTGGGGCAAGAGACCCAGTACTTC
CDR3: CASSQGRVLGQETQYF
length: 16
size: .
J: TRBJ2-5
V: TRBV4-1
D: .

DNA: TGTGCCAGCAGCTTAGGGACACCGGTGGATGGCTACACCTTC
CDR3: CASSLGTPVDGYTF
length: 14
size: .
J: TRBJ1-2
V: TRBV11-2
D: .

DNA: TGTGCCAGCAGTGACTCGATTCTAGCGGACCTCAATGAGCAGTTCTTC
CDR3: CASSDSILADLNEQFF
length: 16
size: once
J: TRBJ2-1
V: TRBV6-4
D: TRBD2

DNA: TGTGCCAGCAGCGAAACAGGGGCCAGCAATCAGCCCCAGCATTTT
CDR3: CASSETGASNQPQHF
length: 15
size: .
J: TRBJ1-5
V: TRBV7-9
D: TRBD1